Below, 13 T cell receptor beta chains from the same sample are listed, as sequenced in a study of blood T cell repertoires in COVID-19. Sequenced by immunoSEQ multiplex PCR; TCRdb stores in-frame clones only, minus some. The repertoire holds some 7,000 clones, with 70% to 90% as singletons. What was sequenced was peripheral blood. The receptors originated from a human donor in a cohort sampled during active COVID-19. The donor label of this sample is uncertain.

The genes are TRBV9 and TRBJ1-5; D ambiguous. The CDR3 runs 15 residues. Germline CDR1 reads SGDLS; CDR2 reads YYNGEE. With 4 bases removed from V and 0 bases from J, the gap between germline ends came to 11 bases. CDR3 amino acids: CASSPGIYSNQPQHF. The CDR3 DNA reads TGTGCCAGCAGCCCGGGGATCTATAGCAATCAGCCCCAGCATTTT.

The gene calls are TRBV29-1 and TRBJ2-3, with 7 bases that match TRBD2. The germline CDR1 and CDR2 sequences are SQVTM and ANQGSEA. The CDR3 covers 14 residues. Trimming removed 4 bases from V and 6 bases from J; junction bases left unmatched: 10. The CDR3 DNA follows: TGCAGCGTTGGAGTGGGACTACAACACGATACGCAGTATTTT. Translated: CSVGVGLQHDTQYF.

The V gene is TRBV5-4, the J gene TRBJ2-7; 12 nucleotides line up with TRBD2. The V gene end was trimmed by 2 bases and the J gene end by 7 bases; junction bases not matched to a gene: 7. There are 15 residues in the CDR3. Germline loops: CDR1 SGHNT, CDR2 YYREEE (reference sequence). The CDR3 sequence is CASSLSGLAGKEQYF. CDR3 nucleotides: TGTGCCAGCAGCTTATCCGGACTAGCGGGAAAGGAGCAGTACTTC.

The chain couples TRBV19 to TRBJ1-3, with D hard to call. The CDR3 runs to 14 residues. The germline V and J ends were trimmed by 4 bases and 2 bases, with 9 bases remaining between them. Germline CDR1 and CDR2: LNHDA and SQIVND (reference sequence). The CDR3 nucleotides read TGTGCCAGTAGTAGCTGGAGGGCTGGAAACACCATATATTTT. Amino acid sequence: CASSSWRAGNTIYF.

V usage is TRBV7-2 and J usage is TRBJ2-1; 8 bases map to TRBD2. The V and J ends lost 0 bases and 6 bases, in that order; junction bases with no gene match: 7. This CDR3 has 16 residues. Germline lookup yields CDR1 SGHTA and CDR2 FQGNSA. CDR3 residues: CASSLALREGPNEQFF. CDR3 bases: TGTGCCAGCAGCTTAGCTTTACGGGAGGGCCCCAATGAGCAGTTCTTC.

This sequence joins TRBV5-5 and TRBJ1-1; D perhaps matches TRBD1 (6 bases). The CDR3 is made up of 16 amino acids. The germline gives CDR1 SGHKS, CDR2 YYEKEE (reference sequence). The V gene lost 1 base and the J gene lost 1 base, with 14 bases spanning the gap. The CDR3 spells CASSLSWGPGNTEAFF. The CDR3, as DNA: TGTGCCAGCAGCTTGAGCTGGGGGCCAGGGAACACTGAAGCTTTCTTT.

The CDR3, as DNA: TGTGCCAGCTCACAATTGGACGGCCAGGGGCCCCAGCATTTT. Translation: CASSQLDGQGPQHF. This chain connects TRBV18 to TRBJ1-5; D is possibly TRBD1 (5 bases). Trimming pared 4 bases from V and 9 bases from J, leaving 16 bases between. The CDR3 spans 14 residues. The V gene's germline CDR1 is KGHSH and CDR2 LQKENI.

The CDR3 region is CASTPDRTDTQYF. CDR3 coding DNA: TGTGCCAGCACCCCGGACAGGACAGATACGCAGTATTTT. The V gene is TRBV2, the J gene TRBJ2-3; 7 bases map to TRBD1. The junction had 4 bases not matched to a gene; V was cut back by 7 bases and J by 3 bases. This CDR3 contains 13 residues. The germline gives CDR1 SNHLY, CDR2 FYNNEI.

The chain recombines TRBV28 with TRBJ2-7, with TRBD1 as a possible D gene (8 bases). The V and J ends lost 6 bases and 5 bases respectively, with 20 bases between them. Germline assignment: CDR1 MDHEN and CDR2 SYDVKM. CDR3 length: 15 amino acids. The CDR3, as DNA: TGTGCCAGCAGCACCAGCGGGACAGGCATCCACGAGCAGTACTTC. This sequence encodes CASSTSGTGIHEQYF.

V usage is TRBV12-3 or TRBV12-4 and J usage is TRBJ1-1; D not resolved. CDR3 length equals 13 residues. Trimming shortened V by 5 bases and J by 1 base, and 8 bases separated the two germline ends. CDR3 DNA sequence: TGTGCCAGCAGTCTCGGGAAGAACACTGAAGCTTTCTTT. Amino acid sequence: CASSLGKNTEAFF.

The chain recombines TRBV3-1 (or the pseudogene TRBV3-2) with TRBJ1-1; D may be TRBD1 (5 bases). Germline V gene data show CDR1 as LGHDT and CDR2 as YNNKEL (reference sequence). The CDR3 covers 13 residues. V was shortened by 1 base and J by 7 bases, with 10 bases between the two germline ends. CDR3 loop: CASSQGTGREAFF. CDR3 bases: TGTGCCAGCAGCCAAGGCACAGGCCGTGAAGCTTTCTTT.

The chain couples TRBV10-3 to TRBJ1-4; the D gene is possibly TRBD1 (6 bases). Looked up from germline, CDR1 is ENHRY and CDR2 is SYGVKD. The CDR3 is 16 amino acids. The V gene lost 5 bases and the J gene lost 0 bases, with 13 bases spanning the gap. The CDR3 spells CAISRDTGTTNEKLFF. CDR3 in DNA: TGTGCCATCAGTCGGGACACCGGAACAACTAATGAAAAACTGTTTTTT.

The DNA of the CDR3 is TGTGCCAGCTCACCACGGCAGGGGAATTCACCCCTCCACTTT. Translation gives CASSPRQGNSPLHF. The J gene is TRBJ1-6, the V gene TRBV18, with D maybe TRBD1 (6 bases). Germline-derived CDR1 and CDR2 are KGHSH and LQKENI. The CDR3 runs 14 residues. With 1 base removed from V and 7 bases from J, the gap between germline ends came to 8 bases.